This T cell receptor beta chain is from a study of blood T cells in healthy people across ages. Regarding the study as a whole: Among long-lived donors, naive CD4+ cells were more numerous and diversity higher than in aged donors. Older age went with lower TCR beta diversity per million T cells, in a roughly linear way.

A remark on this clonotype: Its antigen is undetermined.

Combining a sample-barcoded 5' primer with a J-beta primer mix, a second PCR ran for 7 to 11 cycles. TCRdb recomputed calls from the 5' RACE reads with MiXCR, one row per CDR3 protein. The repertoire holds around 1,000,000 distinct CDR3 sequences, with roughly two fifths as singletons. This CDR3 spans 14 amino acids. Trimming took 4 bases from V and 7 from J, leaving 13 bases between them. Germline lookup yields CDR1 SGHTA and CDR2 FQGNSA. The receptor comes from a man aged 18 to 35 in good health. Material for sequencing was blood. The J gene is TRBJ1-4, the V gene TRBV7-2; D is uncertain. CDR3 sequence (DNA): TGTGCCAGCAGCTCAACATACGACGGTGAAAAACTGTTTTTT. It yields the protein CASSSTYDGEKLFF.